Sequencing of this T cell receptor beta chain was carried out in a study of control samples from healthy donors and cancer patients. Profiled with immunoSEQ multiplex PCR; TCRdb holds only in-frame clones, not every one. Among 120,000 or so clones listed, 85% to 95% were seen once. This clone was recorded only once. Trimming removed 3 bases at V and 11 bases at J, with 10 bases between. CDR3 length: 11 amino acids. Germline CDR1 MNHEY, CDR2 SVGAGI. The specimen sequenced was PBMCs. The gene calls are TRBV6-5 and TRBJ1-1; TRBD1 is a possible D gene (5 bases). The TCR comes from a man in his forties or fifties with head and neck cancer. CDR3 nucleotide sequence: TGTGCCAGCAGTTATCAGGGCAGGGCTTTCTTT. Its translation: CASSYQGRAFF.